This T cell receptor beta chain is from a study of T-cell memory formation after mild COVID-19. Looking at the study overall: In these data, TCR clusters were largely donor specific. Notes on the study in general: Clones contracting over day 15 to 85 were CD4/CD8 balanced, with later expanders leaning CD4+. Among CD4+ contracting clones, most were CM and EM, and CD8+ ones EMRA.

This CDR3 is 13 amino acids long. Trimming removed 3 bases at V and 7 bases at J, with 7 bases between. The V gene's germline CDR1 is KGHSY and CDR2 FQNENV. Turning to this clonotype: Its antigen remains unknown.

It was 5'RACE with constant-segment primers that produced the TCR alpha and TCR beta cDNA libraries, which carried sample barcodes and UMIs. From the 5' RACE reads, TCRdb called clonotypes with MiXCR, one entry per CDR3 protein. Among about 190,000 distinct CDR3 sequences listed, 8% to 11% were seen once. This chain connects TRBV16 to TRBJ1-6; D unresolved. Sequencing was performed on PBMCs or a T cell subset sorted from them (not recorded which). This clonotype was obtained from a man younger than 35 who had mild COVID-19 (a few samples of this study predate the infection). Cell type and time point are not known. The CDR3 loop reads CASSHMGNSPLHF. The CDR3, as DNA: TGTGCCAGCAGCCACATGGGGAATTCACCCCTCCACTTT.